The rows below give T cell receptor beta chains drawn from one sample of a study of T cell responses to AZD1222 COVID-19 vaccine. Using immunoSEQ multiplex PCR, the repertoire was profiled, and TCRdb retains in-frame clones only, with some absent. There are about 120,000 clones in the sample; more than 85% occur only once, and 2% to 3% lies in the top ten. Material: peripheral blood, obtained on day 0 of AZD1222 vaccination. These receptors were taken from an adult in good health. Each CDR3 is given with its conserved first and last residue. The order of the fields is V gene, D gene, clone size, J gene, CDR3 DNA, CDR3 protein. The D gene is left open where the match is weak. Clone size is stated in some rows and not others, as once, few, many or a class when expanded.

>TRBV6-5|.|.|TRBJ2-7
TGTGCCAGCAGTCCCCCCGGACAGAAATACGAGCAGTACTTC
CASSPPGQKYEQYF
>TRBV2|TRBD2|.|TRBJ2-1
TGTGCCAGCAAGGCTAGCGGGAGGGCTGAGCAGTTCTTC
CASKASGRAEQFF
>TRBV27|TRBD1|.|TRBJ1-1
TGTGCCAGCAGTTTCTGGAGTGCGGGACAGGGGAGCTGGAACACTGAAGCTTTCTTT
CASSFWSAGQGSWNTEAFF
>TRBV10-1|TRBD1|.|TRBJ1-2
TGCGCCAGCAGTGAGTCGGTTTGGGGACAGGGCCAATATCGATGTTGTGGCTACACCTTC
CASSESVWGQGQYRCCGYTF
>TRBV9|TRBD1|.|TRBJ1-2
TGTGCCAGCAGCGGGACAGGGCTCGGAGGCTACACCTTC
CASSGTGLGGYTF
>TRBV2|.|once|TRBJ1-4
TGTGCCAGCACCGTGACAGGAACTAATGAAAAACTGTTTTTT
CASTVTGTNEKLFF
>TRBV21-1|.|.|TRBJ1-4
TGTGCCAGCAGCGCTTCGACAGTAGATACTAATGAAAAACTGTTTTTT
CASSASTVDTNEKLFF
>TRBV3-1/TRBV3-2|.|.|TRBJ2-3
TGTGCCAGCAGCTTACGGATGGGGCCGGATACGCAGTATTTT
CASSLRMGPDTQYF
>TRBV19|TRBD1|.|TRBJ2-7
TGTGCCAGTAGTATCGGACAGGGGGTCTATCAGTACTTC
CASSIGQGVYQYF
>TRBV18|TRBD1|.|TRBJ2-5
TGTGCCAGCTCACCCTTGGACAGGAACCAAGAGACCCAGTACTTC
CASSPLDRNQETQYF
>TRBV7-9|.|.|TRBJ1-2
TGTGCCAGCAGCTTCGGGGGCAGCTATGGCTACACCTTC
CASSFGGSYGYTF
>TRBV5-1|.|.|TRBJ1-3
TGCGCCAGCAGCTTACAGACTTTGGGGACTGGAAACACCATATATTTT
CASSLQTLGTGNTIYF
>TRBV30|.|.|TRBJ1-1
TGTGCCTGGAACCGGAGGGCCGGGAACACTGAAGCTTTCTTT
CAWNRRAGNTEAFF
>TRBV12-3/TRBV12-4|.|few|TRBJ2-3
TGTGCCAGCAGTTTAGCGGGAACTGATACGCAGTATTTT
CASSLAGTDTQYF
>TRBV19|.|.|TRBJ1-1
TGTGCCAGTAGTATAGATTTGAACACTGAAGCTTTCTTT
CASSIDLNTEAFF
>TRBV19|.|.|TRBJ1-5
TGTGCCAGTACCCCCGAGACGGCCAGGCAGCCCCAGCATTTT
CASTPETARQPQHF
>TRBV7-9|.|once|TRBJ2-1
TGTGCCAGCAGCTTAGCGGGTCTTTCTCCGGGCAATGAGCAGTTCTTC
CASSLAGLSPGNEQFF
>TRBV3-1/TRBV3-2|TRBD2|.|TRBJ2-7
TGTGCCAGCAGCCAAGAAGGAACTAGCGGTAACGAGCAGTACTTC
CASSQEGTSGNEQYF
>TRBV7-9|.|.|TRBJ2-7
TGTGCCAGCAGCTTAGGGGACGGACCCTACGAGCAGTACTTC
CASSLGDGPYEQYF
>TRBV29-1|TRBD1|.|TRBJ2-1
TGCAGCGTTGTCGGGGCAGGGGGCCGCAATGAGCAGTTCTTC
CSVVGAGGRNEQFF
>TRBV18|.|once|TRBJ1-5
TGTGCCAGCTCACCGGAGATGTCAGGGAATCAGCCCCAGCATTTT
CASSPEMSGNQPQHF
>TRBV2|TRBD2|once|TRBJ2-7
TGTGCCAGCAGTGAGCGGGAGACTAGCGGGAGGTCCTACGAGCAGTACTTC
CASSERETSGRSYEQYF
>TRBV4-1|.|.|TRBJ2-7
TGCGCCAGCAGCCAAGTTAGGACCTCTAAGGGGTACGAGCAGTACTTC
CASSQVRTSKGYEQYF
>TRBV9|.|.|TRBJ2-7
TGTGCCAGCAGCGTAGAGTCGGGGGCCACCTACGAGCAGTACTTC
CASSVESGATYEQYF
>TRBV19|.|.|TRBJ2-7
TGTGCCAGTAGGCCAGGAGACAGGCGGTGGGGAGAGCAGTACTTC
CASRPGDRRWGEQYF
>TRBV18|.|.|TRBJ2-2
TGTGCCAGCTCACCAGACAGAACGAACACCGGGGAGCTGTTTTTT
CASSPDRTNTGELFF
>TRBV5-1|TRBD1|.|TRBJ2-4
TGCGCCAGCAGCTTGGCCTCCAGAGGGGGCAACATTCAGTACTTC
CASSLASRGGNIQYF
>TRBV3-1/TRBV3-2|.|.|TRBJ1-6
TGTGCCAGCAGCCAGGGGGTTTCTGAAAATTCACCCCTCCACTTT
CASSQGVSENSPLHF
>TRBV28|.|.|TRBJ1-2
TGTGCCAGCAATCCTGGCGGGAGCTATGGCTACACCTTC
CASNPGGSYGYTF
>TRBV19|TRBD1|.|TRBJ1-1
TGTGCCAGTAGTACGACAGGGGGGCGTACTGAAGCTTTCTTT
CASSTTGGRTEAFF
>TRBV6-4|.|few|TRBJ2-3
TGTGCCAGCAGTGACGGGGAATCAGATACGCAGTATTTT
CASSDGESDTQYF
>TRBV18|TRBD1|.|TRBJ2-3
TGTGCCAGCTCACCGGGACAGACTAGCACAGATACGCAGTATTTT
CASSPGQTSTDTQYF
>TRBV30|TRBD1|.|TRBJ1-1
TGTGCCTGGAGTGTACTTACCCCAGGGGGCACTGAAGCTTTCTTT
CAWSVLTPGGTEAFF
>TRBV24-1|.|.|TRBJ1-1
TGTGCCACCACGAGGGGCCCGAACACTGAAGCTTTCTTT
CATTRGPNTEAFF
>TRBV6-6|TRBD1|few|TRBJ2-4
TGTGCCAGCAGTCCGGGACAGTCTATGATTCTAGCCAAAAACATTCAGTACTTC
CASSPGQSMILAKNIQYF
>TRBV5-1|.|.|TRBJ2-7
TGCGCCAGCAGCTCAGTAGGGGGACTCTCCTACGAGCAGTACTTC
CASSSVGGLSYEQYF
>TRBV21-1|.|once|TRBJ2-5
TGTGCCAGCAGCAAAGCTGGAGGAGAGACCCAGTACTTC
CASSKAGGETQYF
>TRBV10-2|TRBD1|.|TRBJ2-1
TGCGCCAGCAGTAAGTGGGACAGCATAGGGAATGAGCAGTTCTTC
CASSKWDSIGNEQFF
>TRBV9|TRBD2|.|TRBJ2-7
TGTGCCAGCAGCGTAGGTGGTTCTGGCGGGAGGGCCCGCGAGCAGTACTTC
CASSVGGSGGRAREQYF
>TRBV30|TRBD1|.|TRBJ1-2
TGTGCCTGGAGTCCCCGGACAGGCGGTGGCTACACCTTC
CAWSPRTGGGYTF
>TRBV7-9|.|.|TRBJ2-7
TGTGCCAGCAGCTTATCGTACGAGCAGTACTTC
CASSLSYEQYF